Sequencing of this T cell receptor beta chain was carried out in a study of blood T cell repertoires in COVID-19. As for the study in general: The analysed material was cDNA or gDNA that came from T cells, B-cell-depleted T cells, or PBMCs.

The table came from immunoSEQ multiplex PCR; TCRdb's copy has only in-frame clones and leaves some out. The profile shows about 210,000 clones, around 90% of them singletons. Grouping used clinical history reported by participants in a survey and questionnaire. CDR3 size: 22 residues. In germline, CDR1 is LGHNA, CDR2 YSLEER. Trimming took 2 bases from V and 3 from J; bases not matched to a gene: 18. This TCR derives from a man between 18 and 29 years old with acute COVID-19. The sample comprised PBMCs or T cells enriched from blood (not recorded which). The chain links TRBV4-3 to TRBJ2-3, with TRBD2 matching 15 bases. Written as DNA, the CDR3 is TGCGCCAGCAGCCAAACTTATTATGGACTAGCGGGAGGGCCTGGTCCGACAGATACGCAGTATTTT. Translated: CASSQTYYGLAGGPGPTDTQYF.